The 25 T cell receptor beta chains in this list originate from one sample, sequenced in a study of cytomegalovirus exposure and HLA in healthy donors. PCR used 60 Vbeta primers and 13 Jbeta primers. Assay used: immunoSEQ multiplex PCR; TCRdb lists only in-frame clones, some missing. The repertoire has 130,000 to 150,000 clones, roughly 80% of them found once; the top ten carry more than 4%. Sequencing used PBMCs. These receptors originate from a woman aged 40 to 50 in good health and CMV-seropositive.

The CDR3 coding sequence is TGTGCCTGGAGTGTACAACAGAACACTGAAGCTTTCTTT. Translation gives CAWSVQQNTEAFF. This chain links TRBV30 with TRBJ1-1; the D is unclear. This CDR3 region has 13 residues. Trimming stripped 0 bases from V and 1 base from J, with 6 bases between. The germline CDR1 and CDR2 sequences are GTSNPN and SVGIG (reference sequence).

The chain employs TRBV27 and TRBJ2-2; D not certain. Germline V gives CDR1 MNHEY, CDR2 SMNVEV (reference sequence). The CDR3 runs 13 residues. V lost 6 bases, J lost 1 base, and 6 bases lay in between. CDR3 protein: CASSLMNTGELFF. CDR3 bases: TGTGCCAGCAGCCTAATGAACACCGGGGAGCTGTTTTTT.

This chain links TRBV27 with TRBJ1-1; the match to TRBD1 covers 7 bases. This CDR3 comprises 15 residues. From germline, CDR1 is MNHEY and CDR2 SMNVEV (reference sequence). The trim removed 5 bases at V and 0 bases at J, leaving 6 bases unmatched. The CDR3 spells CASSTTGSMNTEAFF. Here the CDR3 DNA reads TGTGCCAGCAGTACGACAGGGTCCATGAACACTGAAGCTTTCTTT.

This chain uses TRBV2 with TRBJ2-7, with 13 nucleotides matching TRBD2. CDR3 size: 14 residues. V lost 5 bases, J lost 6 bases, and 4 bases stayed unmatched. Germline V CDR1 and CDR2: SNHLY, FYNNEI. CDR3 DNA sequence: TGTGCCAGCAGTACCTGGACTAGCGGGGGCGAGCAGTACTTC. It is translated as CASSTWTSGGEQYF.

This clone was counted once. The J gene is TRBJ1-4, the V gene TRBV30; 8 nucleotides line up with TRBD1. With 1 base clipped from V and 7 bases from J, the junction kept 2 bases outside the gene matches. CDR3 length: 13 amino acids. Germline V CDR1 and CDR2: GTSNPN, SVGIG (reference sequence). The DNA of the CDR3 is TGTGCCTGGAGTGCAGGGGGCCGTGAAAAACTGTTTTTT. Protein: CAWSAGGREKLFF.

The CDR3 protein is CASSFGGVFHQPQHF. The CDR3 DNA sequence: TGTGCCAGCAGTTTTGGGGGCGTTTTTCATCAGCCCCAGCATTTT. This chain links TRBV28 with TRBJ1-5; TRBD1 is a possible D gene (6 bases). Germline V gene sequence: CDR1 MDHEN, CDR2 SYDVKM. The germline V and J ends were trimmed by 3 bases and 5 bases, with 14 bases remaining between them. The CDR3 runs 15 residues.

The gene calls are TRBV18 and TRBJ2-5; D unresolved. The germline gives CDR1 KGHSH, CDR2 LQKENI. The CDR3 runs to 13 residues. Trimming shortened V by 5 bases and J by 5 bases, and 12 bases separated the two germline ends. The CDR3 sequence is CASSTGVLETQYF. The DNA of the CDR3 is TGTGCCAGCTCAACCGGAGTTTTGGAGACCCAGTACTTC.

The chain combines TRBV9 with TRBJ2-3, with 8 bases that match TRBD2. Germline loops: CDR1 SGDLS, CDR2 YYNGEE. The V and J ends lost 2 bases and 1 base, in that order; junction bases with no gene match: 3. The CDR3 consists of 15 residues. DNA of the CDR3: TGTGCCAGCAGCGTGAGGACTAGCCGCACAGATACGCAGTATTTT. Protein: CASSVRTSRTDTQYF. The full variable domain, rest sourced from reference TRBV9 and TRBJ2-3, is DSGVTQTPKHLITATGQRVTLRCSPRSGDLSVYWYQQSLDQGLQFLIQYYNGEERAKGNILERFSAQQFPDLHSELNLSSLELGDSALYFCASSVRTSRTDTQYFGPGTRLTVL.

This chain uses TRBV2 with TRBJ1-4; perhaps TRBD1 as D (5 bases). The V end was cut by 3 bases, the J end by 1 base, with 9 bases between. This CDR3 has 15 residues. Germline V gives CDR1 SNHLY, CDR2 FYNNEI. This CDR3 is CASSDREGTNEKLFF. The CDR3, as DNA: TGTGCCAGCAGTGACAGGGAGGGAACTAATGAAAAACTGTTTTTT.

The CDR3 DNA sequence: TGTGCCTGGGGGACTAGCGGGGCTTCACTTGTCTACGAGCAGTACTTC. It translates to CAWGTSGASLVYEQYF. This rearrangement joins TRBV30 to TRBJ2-7, with TRBD2 matching over 13 bases. This CDR3 has 16 amino acids. The germline CDR1 and CDR2 sequences are GTSNPN and SVGIG (reference sequence). J was trimmed by 3 bases and V by 5 bases; bases with no gene match: 10.

The chain recombines TRBV19 with TRBJ2-1, with D possibly being TRBD1 (5 bases). V dropped 1 base and J dropped 3 bases, with 7 bases sitting between them. CDR3 length: 14 residues. The germline CDR1 and CDR2 sequences are LNHDA and SQIVND (reference sequence). CDR3 loop: CASSIGGIYNEQFF. In nucleotides, the CDR3 is TGTGCCAGTAGTATAGGGGGCATCTACAATGAGCAGTTCTTC.

V gene TRBV28 combines with J gene TRBJ2-5, with TRBD2 matching 9 bases. Per the germline V gene, CDR1 is MDHEN and CDR2 is SYDVKM. The V segment lost 6 bases and the J segment 5 bases; nucleotides outside the gene matches: 13. The CDR3 is 16 amino acids. The CDR3 loop reads CASRTSGRGGPETQYF. In DNA, the CDR3 is TGTGCCAGCAGGACCTCGGGGCGGGGGGGCCCCGAGACCCAGTACTTC.

Worth noting for this clone: Mismatch with germline at one junction end may stem from a read error. The rearrangement joins TRBV7-7 to TRBJ2-1; a weak D match, TRBD2 (6 bases). From germline, CDR1 is SSHAT and CDR2 FNYEAQ (reference sequence). This CDR3 spans 13 amino acids. CDR3 protein: CASSPGPEGEQFF. As DNA, the CDR3 is TGTGCTAGCAGTCCTGGACCGGAGGGTGAGCAGTTCTTC. Filled out from reference TRBV7-7 and TRBJ2-1, the complete variable domain reads GAGVSQSPRYKVTKRGQDVTLRCDPISSHATLYWYQQALGQGPEFLTYFNYEAQPDKSGLPSDRFSAERPEGSISTLTIQRTEQRDSAMYRCASSPGPEGEQFFGPGTRLTVL.

This chain connects TRBV28 to TRBJ2-5, with D possibly matching TRBD1 (6 bases). V shed 7 bases and J shed 0 bases, with 9 bases lying between them. Germline V gene data show CDR1 as MDHEN and CDR2 as SYDVKM. The CDR3 consists of 13 residues. CDR3 in amino acids: CASNDRYQETQYF. CDR3 bases: TGTGCCAGCAACGACAGGTACCAAGAGACCCAGTACTTC.

The rearrangement links TRBV7-9 to TRBJ1-2; 7 bases are a match to TRBD1. The length of the CDR3 is 14 residues. V gave up 5 bases and J gave up 5 bases; unmatched junction bases: 8. Germline V lookup: CDR1 SEHNR, CDR2 FQNEAQ (reference sequence). CDR3 loop: CASSPGGTAYGYTF. The CDR3 DNA is TGTGCCAGCAGCCCTGGCGGGACAGCATATGGCTACACCTTC.

The chain carries TRBV30 and TRBJ2-1, with 8 bases lining up with TRBD2. V was clipped by 3 bases and J by 0 bases; unmatched bases: 22. The CDR3 totals 21 residues. Germline V gene data show CDR1 as GTSNPN and CDR2 as SVGIG (reference sequence). The CDR3 loop reads CAWSGDYGREGTKSSYNEQFF. The CDR3 region has the DNA TGTGCCTGGAGCGGTGATTATGGACGGGAGGGTACAAAGAGCTCCTACAATGAGCAGTTCTTC.

The V gene is TRBV27, the J gene TRBJ1-2; 7 bases agree with TRBD1. The V gene end was trimmed by 6 bases and the J gene end by 2 bases; junction bases not matched to a gene: 3. Germline CDR1 and CDR2: MNHEY and SMNVEV (reference sequence). The CDR3 runs to 13 residues. The CDR3 bases are TGTGCCAGCAGGCGGGACAGCAACTATGGCTACACCTTC. Translated: CASRRDSNYGYTF.

For the CDR3, the DNA is TGTGCCAGCAGCTGGGACGCGGGACAGGGTAACGGGGAGCTGTTTTTT. Translated, it gives CASSWDAGQGNGELFF. This chain uses TRBV9 with TRBJ2-2, with 9 bases fitting TRBD1. Germline-derived CDR1 and CDR2 are SGDLS and YYNGEE. Losses at the gene ends were 4 bases for V and 7 bases for J; bases not matched to a gene: 11. The CDR3 covers 16 residues.

This clone appeared once. The chain joins TRBV2 to TRBJ1-4; no definite D call. The V gene lost 1 base and the J gene lost 0 bases, with 6 bases spanning the gap. Looked up from germline, CDR1 is SNHLY and CDR2 is FYNNEI. CDR3 length: 15 amino acids. CDR3 bases: TGTGCCAGCAGTGAAGACAGAACAACTAATGAAAAACTGTTTTTT. Translating it yields CASSEDRTTNEKLFF. Full variable domain (rest looked up from reference TRBV2 and TRBJ1-4): EPEVTQTPSHQVTQMGQEVILRCVPISNHLYFYWYRQILGQKVEFLVSFYNNEISEKSEIFDDQFSVERPDGSNFTLKIRSTKLEDSAMYFCASSEDRTTNEKLFFGSGTQLSVL.

The rearrangement uses TRBV10-3 and TRBJ2-7; 9 positions match TRBD2. The ends lost 9 bases at V and 3 bases at J; junction bases unmatched: 0. The germline gives CDR1 ENHRY, CDR2 SYGVKD. The length of the CDR3 is 11 residues. This CDR3 is CAMTSGYEQYF. CDR3 in DNA: TGTGCCATGACTAGCGGCTACGAGCAGTACTTC.

The chain employs TRBV5-1 and TRBJ2-1, with D tentatively TRBD1 (6 bases). The CDR3 totals 15 residues. Between the trimmed V and J ends, which lost 1 base and 5 bases, there was a span of 13 bases. Germline CDR1 SGHRS, CDR2 YFSETQ. The CDR3 region is CASSLLQGQHNEQFF. CDR3 DNA sequence: TGCGCCAGCAGCTTGCTCCAGGGACAACACAATGAGCAGTTCTTC.

As regards this clone: Other DNA sequences in the same sample also yield this CDR3. The V call is TRBV6-5, the J call TRBJ2-3, with TRBD1 matching over 7 bases. This CDR3 is built from 16 residues. J gave up 1 base and V 0 bases, and 4 bases lay outside the gene matches. From germline, CDR1 is MNHEY and CDR2 SVGAGI. The CDR3 sequence: CASSYSAGGGTDTQYF. Written as DNA, the CDR3 is TGTGCCAGCAGTTACTCGGCAGGGGGAGGCACAGATACGCAGTATTTT.

The chain is built from TRBV6-4 and TRBJ2-1; D uncertain. Germline CDR1 MRHNA, CDR2 SNTAGT. This CDR3 has 13 amino acids. V was pared by 4 bases and J by 9 bases, with 13 bases between. DNA of the CDR3: TGTGCCAGCAGTGTGAGAGAGTCGGGTGAGCAGTTCTTC. It yields the protein CASSVRESGEQFF.

This chain links TRBV4-1 with TRBJ2-7; 7 bases map to TRBD1. CDR1 is MGHRA and CDR2 is YSYEKL in the germline V gene. The CDR3 runs to 16 residues. Germline trimming cut 3 bases from V and 2 bases from J; bases unmatched to any gene: 10. In nucleotides, the CDR3 is TGCGCCAGCAGCCAGTTACAGGGGATTTTAACCTACGAGCAGTACTTC. Translating gives CASSQLQGILTYEQYF.

The rearrangement uses TRBV28 and TRBJ2-1; the match to TRBD2 covers 10 bases. Germline CDR1 reads MDHEN; CDR2 reads SYDVKM. V was pared by 7 bases and J by 6 bases, with 3 bases of the junction left unmatched. This CDR3 contains 13 residues. DNA for the CDR3: TGTGCCAGCAAAGCGGGAGGGACCAATGAGCAGTTCTTC. As protein: CASKAGGTNEQFF. Variable domain in full (rest from reference TRBV28 and TRBJ2-1): DVKVTQSSRYLVKRTGEKVFLECVQDMDHENMFWYRQDPGLGLRLIYFSYDVKMKEKGDIPEGYSVSREKKERFSLILESASTNQTSMYLCASKAGGTNEQFFGPGTRLTVL.